This note documents a single T cell receptor (beta chain) sequence. The source of the sample is a study of cytomegalovirus exposure and HLA in healthy donors. The primer mix had 60 Vbeta and 13 Jbeta primers. Produced via immunoSEQ multiplex PCR; TCRdb's table is partial and in-frame only. The data contain roughly 100,000 clones, around 76% of them singletons. The length of the CDR3 is 16 residues. J gave up 2 bases and V 1 base, and 4 bases lay outside the gene matches. Germline assignment: CDR1 SGHTA and CDR2 FQGNSA. This clonotype was obtained from a man aged 40-55 years in good health and CMV-seropositive. Sequencing was performed on PBMCs. The chain is built from TRBV7-2 and TRBJ2-5; 10 positions match TRBD2. In DNA, the CDR3 is TGTGCCAGCAGCTTAGGGGCACTAGCGGGGCAAGAGACCCAGTACTTC. It encodes CASSLGALAGQETQYF.